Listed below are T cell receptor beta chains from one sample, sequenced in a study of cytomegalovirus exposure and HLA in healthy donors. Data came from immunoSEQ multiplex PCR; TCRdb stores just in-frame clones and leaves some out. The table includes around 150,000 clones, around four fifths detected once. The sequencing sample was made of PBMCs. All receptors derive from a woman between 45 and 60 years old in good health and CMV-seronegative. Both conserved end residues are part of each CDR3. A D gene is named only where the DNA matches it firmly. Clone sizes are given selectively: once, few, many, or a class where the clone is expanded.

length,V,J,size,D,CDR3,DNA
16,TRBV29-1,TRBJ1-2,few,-,CSVEVTGTTANYGYTF,TGCAGCGTTGAGGTAACAGGGACAACGGCTAACTATGGCTACACCTTC
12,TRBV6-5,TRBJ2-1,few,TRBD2,CASSRGEDEQFF,TGTGCCAGCAGCCGGGGGGAGGATGAGCAGTTCTTC
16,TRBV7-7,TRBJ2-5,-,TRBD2,CASSAGTSGGAETQYF,TGTGCCAGCAGCGCTGGGACTAGCGGGGGGGCAGAGACCCAGTACTTC
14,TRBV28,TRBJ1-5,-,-,CASINAGRNQPQHF,TGTGCCAGCATTAATGCAGGCCGCAATCAGCCCCAGCATTTT
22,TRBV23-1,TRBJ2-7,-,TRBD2,CASSHPHRGNVLAGVLGYEQYF,TGCGCCAGCAGTCACCCCCACAGGGGGAATGTCCTAGCGGGAGTCCTCGGGTACGAGCAGTACTTC
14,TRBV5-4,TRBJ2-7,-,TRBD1,CASSLPQGANEQYF,TGTGCCAGCAGCCTGCCGCAGGGGGCCAACGAGCAGTACTTC
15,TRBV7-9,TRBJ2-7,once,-,CASSLAGDAGYEQYF,TGTGCCAGCAGCTTAGCTGGCGACGCCGGGTACGAGCAGTACTTC
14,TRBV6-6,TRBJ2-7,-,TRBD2,CASSYPGRAYEQYF,TGTGCCAGCAGTTATCCCGGGAGGGCCTACGAGCAGTACTTC
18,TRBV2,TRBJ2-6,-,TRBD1,CASIPPGQGGSGANVLTF,TGTGCCAGCATCCCACCGGGACAGGGTGGATCAGGGGCCAACGTCCTGACTTTC
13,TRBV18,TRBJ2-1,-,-,CASSQITVNEQFF,TGTGCCAGCTCGCAGATCACCGTCAATGAGCAGTTCTTC
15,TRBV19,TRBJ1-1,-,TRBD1,CASSIGTGVNTEAFF,TGTGCCAGTAGTATAGGGACAGGGGTGAACACTGAAGCTTTCTTT
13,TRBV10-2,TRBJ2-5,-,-,CASSDTRAETQYF,TGCGCCAGCAGTGATACTAGGGCTGAGACCCAGTACTTC
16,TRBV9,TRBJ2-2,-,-,CASSGVSRWNTGELFF,TGTGCCAGCAGCGGAGTCTCGCGCTGGAACACCGGGGAGCTGTTTTTT
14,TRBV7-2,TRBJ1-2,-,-,CASSIAPRVDGYTF,TGTGCCAGCAGCATTGCCCCCAGGGTGGATGGCTACACCTTC
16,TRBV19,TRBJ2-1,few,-,CASSRGLAVYYNEQFF,TGTGCCAGTAGTCGGGGGCTAGCGGTCTACTACAATGAGCAGTTCTTC
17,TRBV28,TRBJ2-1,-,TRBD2,CASSWGPAGSSYNEQFF,TGTGCCAGCAGTTGGGGTCCAGCGGGGAGCTCCTACAATGAGCAGTTCTTC
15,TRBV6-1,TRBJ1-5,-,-,CASSEPGGGNQPQHF,TGTGCCAGCAGTGAACCGGGAGGGGGCAATCAGCCCCAGCATTTT
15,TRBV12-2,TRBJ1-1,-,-,CAGMTGGSGGTEAFF,TGTGCAGGTATGACAGGGGGCTCAGGGGGCACTGAAGCTTTCTTT